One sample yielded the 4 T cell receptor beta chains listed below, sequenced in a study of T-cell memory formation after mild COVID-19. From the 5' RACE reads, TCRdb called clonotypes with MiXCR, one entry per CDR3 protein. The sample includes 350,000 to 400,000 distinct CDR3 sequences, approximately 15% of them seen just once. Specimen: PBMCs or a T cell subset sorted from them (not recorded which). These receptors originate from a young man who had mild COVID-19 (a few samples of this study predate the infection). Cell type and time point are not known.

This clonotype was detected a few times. The CDR3 sequence: CASQLNSGANVLTF. The CDR3 DNA sequence: TGTGCCAGCCAATTGAACTCTGGGGCCAACGTCCTGACTTTC. V is TRBV12-3 or TRBV12-4 and J is TRBJ2-6; D not resolved. Deletions cut 8 bases from V and 0 bases from J, with 8 bases between. CDR3 length: 14 residues.

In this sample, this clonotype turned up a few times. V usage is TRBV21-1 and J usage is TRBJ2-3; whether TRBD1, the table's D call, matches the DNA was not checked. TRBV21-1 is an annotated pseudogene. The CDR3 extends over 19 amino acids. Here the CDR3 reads CASSRRDRGRCWSTDTQYF. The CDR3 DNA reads TGTGCCAGCAGCCGACGGGACAGGGGGCGATGTTGGTCAACAGATACGCAGTATTTT.

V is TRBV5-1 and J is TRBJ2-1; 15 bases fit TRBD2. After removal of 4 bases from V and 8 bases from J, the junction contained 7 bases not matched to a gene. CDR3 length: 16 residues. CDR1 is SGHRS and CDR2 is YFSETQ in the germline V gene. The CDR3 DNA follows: TGCGCCAGCAGCCGTCGGACTAGCGGGGGGGCCTATGAGCAGTTCTTC. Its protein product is CASSRRTSGGAYEQFF.

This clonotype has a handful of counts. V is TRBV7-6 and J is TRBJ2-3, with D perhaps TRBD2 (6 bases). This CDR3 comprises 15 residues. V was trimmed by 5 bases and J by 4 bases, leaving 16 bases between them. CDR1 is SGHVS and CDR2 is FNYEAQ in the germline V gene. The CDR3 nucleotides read TGTGCCAGCAGCCTAGTCGGAGGGGCAGCAGATACGCAGTATTTT. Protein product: CASSLVGGAADTQYF.